A selection of T cell receptor beta chains follows, all from one sample in a study of cytomegalovirus exposure and HLA in healthy donors. Data came from immunoSEQ multiplex PCR; TCRdb stores just in-frame clones and leaves some out. This table holds under 250,000 clones, about 80% found once. The material sequenced was PBMCs. Receptor source: a male donor in good health and CMV-seronegative. The CDR3 runs from the conserved cysteine through the conserved F or W. The order of the fields is V gene, clone size, J gene, D gene, CDR3 DNA, CDR3 protein. D genes are given only for firm matches. Size tells how often a clone was seen (once, few, many) or the class of an expanded clone, and some rows leave it out.

>TRBV5-8|.|TRBJ2-3|TRBD2
TGTGCCAGCAGCGCCCGCGGGGGGACTACAGATACGCAGTATTTT
CASSARGGTTDTQYF
>TRBV30|once|TRBJ2-5|.
TGTGCCTGGGGATTTAGCGGCGTGGGGACCCAGTACTTC
CAWGFSGVGTQYF
>TRBV15|once|TRBJ1-1|.
TGTGCCACCAGCAGAGCCCGTACTGAAGCTTTCTTT
CATSRARTEAFF
>TRBV5-6|.|TRBJ2-7|.
TGTGCCAGCAGCTTGGCCGTCGGGGAGCAGTACTTC
CASSLAVGEQYF
>TRBV4-3|.|TRBJ2-2|TRBD2
TGCGCCAGCAGCCTCCTCGGACTAGCGGGGAACACCGGGGAGCTGTTTTTT
CASSLLGLAGNTGELFF
>TRBV27|.|TRBJ1-5|TRBD1
TGTGCCAGCAGTCCCACGACAGGGGGGAGGGGTCAGCCCCAGCATTTT
CASSPTTGGRGQPQHF
>TRBV2|.|TRBJ1-1|TRBD1
TGTGCCAGCACCGACAGGGGGGACACTGAAGCTTTCTTT
CASTDRGDTEAFF
>TRBV19|.|TRBJ2-1|.
TGTGCCAGTAGTATAGATACCCTGACAGCCGAGCAGTTCTTC
CASSIDTLTAEQFF
>TRBV21-1|.|TRBJ1-2|.
TGTGCCAGCAGCAAACCCAGGGGGCACAACTATGGCTACACCTTC
CASSKPRGHNYGYTF
>TRBV27|once|TRBJ2-3|TRBD2
TGTGCCAGCAGTTTTGTAGCGGGAGCCGCCACAGATACGCAGTATTTT
CASSFVAGAATDTQYF
>TRBV7-9|.|TRBJ1-2|TRBD1
TGTGCCAGCAGCTTAACTAGCAGGGACAGGCCAAACACCTTC
CASSLTSRDRPNTF
>TRBV7-9|.|TRBJ1-4|.
TGTGCCAGCAGCTTTTTTTCAGGTCTTAATGAAAAACTGTTTTTT
CASSFFSGLNEKLFF
>TRBV2|.|TRBJ2-5|TRBD1
TGTGCCAGCAGTCTATCGGGGGACAGGTCGAACTTC
CASSLSGDRSNF
>TRBV7-9|.|TRBJ2-1|.
TGTGCCAGCAGCCCACGACTAGTCCCTCTCACGCACAATGAGCAGTTCTTC
CASSPRLVPLTHNEQFF
>TRBV18|.|TRBJ2-1|TRBD1
TGTGCCAGCTCACCGACGACAGGGGGTCAGTTCTTC
CASSPTTGGQFF
>TRBV15|once|TRBJ2-2|.
TGTGCCACCAGCAGAGATTTCGCCGGGGAGCTGTTTTTT
CATSRDFAGELFF
>TRBV7-6|few|TRBJ2-1|TRBD2
TGTGCCAGCAGCACGCTAGCGGGAGGTTTAAATGAGCAGTTCTTC
CASSTLAGGLNEQFF
>TRBV5-1|.|TRBJ1-4|TRBD1
TGCGCCAGCAGCTTGGTGGCAGGGGGCAAGGAAAAACTGTTTTTT
CASSLVAGGKEKLFF
>TRBV4-3|.|TRBJ2-2|.
TGCGCCAGCAGCCAACAAACCGGGGAGCTGTTTTTT
CASSQQTGELFF
>TRBV6-5|.|TRBJ1-2|.
TGTGCCAGCAAACCGGGACACAGCTATGGCTACACCTTC
CASKPGHSYGYTF
>TRBV12-5|few|TRBJ1-2|.
TGTGCTAGTGGTTTACAGGGTACGGAACTCTATGGCTACACCTTC
CASGLQGTELYGYTF
>TRBV5-6|few|TRBJ1-2|.
TGTGCCAGCAGCTTGGACAGAAACTATGGCTACACCTTC
CASSLDRNYGYTF
>TRBV27|.|TRBJ1-6|TRBD1
TGTGCCAGCAGCGTGGGACAGTTTAATTCACCCCTCCACTTT
CASSVGQFNSPLHF
>TRBV5-4|.|TRBJ2-2|TRBD2
TGTGCCAGCAGCTTGGTAGCGGGAGGGCCCAACGGGGAGCTGTTTTTT
CASSLVAGGPNGELFF
>TRBV28|.|TRBJ1-1|.
TGTGCCAGCAGTTTACCTAAAACTGAAGCTTTCTTT
CASSLPKTEAFF
>TRBV2|.|TRBJ1-5|.
TGTGCCAGCAGTGAAGACAGGGATAGCAATCAGCCCCAGCATTTT
CASSEDRDSNQPQHF